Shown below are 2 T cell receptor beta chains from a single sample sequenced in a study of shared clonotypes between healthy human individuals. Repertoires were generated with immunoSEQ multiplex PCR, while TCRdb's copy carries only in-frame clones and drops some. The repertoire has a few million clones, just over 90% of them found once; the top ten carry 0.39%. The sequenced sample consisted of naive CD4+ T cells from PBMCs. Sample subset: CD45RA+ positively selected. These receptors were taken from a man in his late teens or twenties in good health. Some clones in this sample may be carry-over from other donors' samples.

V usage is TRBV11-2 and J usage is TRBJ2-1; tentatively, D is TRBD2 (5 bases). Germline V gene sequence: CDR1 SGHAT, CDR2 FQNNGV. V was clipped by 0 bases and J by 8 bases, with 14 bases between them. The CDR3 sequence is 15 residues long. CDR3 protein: CASSLDAARVYEQFF. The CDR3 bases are TGTGCCAGCAGCTTAGACGCCGCGAGGGTCTATGAGCAGTTCTTC.

The CDR3 loop is CASSYVTDYEQYF. CDR3 nucleotides: TGTGCCAGCAGTTACGTGACAGATTACGAGCAGTACTTC. The chain joins TRBV6-6 to TRBJ2-7; the D gene is possibly TRBD1 (5 bases). Germline CDR1 MNHNY, CDR2 SVGAGI (reference sequence). V gave up 2 bases and J gave up 4 bases, with 9 bases separating them. The CDR3 is 13 residues long.